The subject of this entry is one T cell receptor beta chain. There is no known antigen for this receptor. Per-nucleotide qualities are absent, and no much larger clonotype sits a single base away. The sample belongs to a study of OX40 agonist ivuxolimab in advanced cancers. Regarding the research as a whole: Ivuxolimab was a fully human IgG2 agonistic monoclonal antibody targeting the costimulatory receptor OX40 (CD134). In the dose-escalation cohort, around 80% of patients were male, and the mean age was 60 years with a range of roughly 23 to 90. Partial responses occurred in three dose-escalation patients, of whom one had hepatocellular carcinoma and two had cutaneous melanoma. The paper covers the monotherapy dose-escalation part of the phase I ivuxolimab trial, which included N ≈ 50 patients. Intravenous ivuxolimab was administered to patients every 2 weeks at six dose levels: 0.01, 0.1, 0.3, 1.5, 3 and 10 mg/kg. Of the roughly 53 patients in dose escalation, some 20 had hepatocellular carcinoma, some 15 had melanoma, 9 had renal cell carcinoma and 9 had head and neck cancer. The point of sequencing TCRbeta in the periphery was to test whether ivuxolimab changed TCR sequence diversity and drove clonal T-cell expansion. Patients were allowed to have had prior anti-PD-1, anti-PD-L1 or anti-CTLA-4 therapy, and approximately 43% of the dose-escalation patients had previously received checkpoint inhibitors.

Patients with a history of autoimmune disease or receiving systemic immunosuppression were excluded from the trial. Peripheral blood for TCR sequencing was drawn from every dose cohort at baseline, at cycle 4 day 1 and at cycle 7 day 1. Samples were obtained from an open-label, multicenter, first-in-human phase I dose-escalation trial of ivuxolimab. The trial enrolled adults with locally advanced or metastatic head and neck squamous cell, hepatocellular, melanoma or renal cell carcinoma. Before TCR sequencing, CD4+ T cells and CD8+ T cells were sorted from peripheral blood as separate populations. To sequence the TCRbeta CDR3 region, genomic DNA was isolated from the sorted cells. The immunoSEQ Assay was used to sequence the TCRbeta CDR3 regions. Not all clones reach the TCRdb copy of this immuneACCESS table, which keeps in-frame sequences only. Checked studies attribute under half of the gap to unresolved V genes and leave the rest unexplained. Across this sample there are tens of thousands of clones, with around 87% seen only once. The ten largest clones take up roughly 3.7% of the sample.

Here is what the overall study found, with its caveats: Antigen specificity was not determined for the clonally expanded peripheral T cells. At doses of 0.1 to 3.0 mg/kg, clonal expansion of both CD4+ and CD8+ T cells in blood was seen between baseline and week 6. In partial responders in the 0.1-3.0 mg/kg groups, normalized peripheral clonal expansion was found to be among the lowest, especially among CD8+ T cells. Low levels of normalized T-cell clonal expansion were also shown by some nonresponding patients. After ivuxolimab, more expanded clones were found on average in CD8+ T cells than in CD4+ T cells.

From the cysteine up to the phenylalanine, the CDR3 has a length of 16 residues. Only the CDR3 DNA stays, 48 bases, in frame from base 1. Germline trimming amounts to 4 bases on V and 5 bases on J, with 10 as the count of junction bases outside the gene matches. The germline V gene (reference sequence) provides CDR1 LNHDA and CDR2 SQIVND. The TCR originated in an adult with an advanced solid tumor such as melanoma, head and neck, liver or kidney cancer. The sample consisted of CD4+ or CD8+ T cells sorted from blood, taken in a trial of the OX40 agonist ivuxolimab. The rearrangement combines TRBV19 with TRBJ2-7; TRBD2 matches 11 bases in the middle. DNA sequence: TGTGCCAGTAGTACCTCAACTAGCGGGAGCTTCGACGAGCAGTACTTC. Translated, it gives CASSTSTSGSFDEQYF.